This T cell receptor (beta chain) was retrieved from a study of T cells in Graves' hyperthyroidism and ophthalmopathy. Study results and limitations: Ophthalmopathy cases were set apart from stable hyperthyroidism by a 13 V-J model.

A few counts support this clonotype. Its antigen is not known. What was amplified from RNA transcripts were TCR beta CDR3 regions. First-round RT-PCR targeting the TCR CDR3 was performed with the HTBI primer set. TCRdb fed the multiplex PCR reads into MiXCR, producing one record per CDR3 protein. The profile shows approximately 260,000 distinct CDR3 sequences, about 15% of them singletons. The sample comprised blood. This sequence was found in a woman aged 45-65 years with Graves' hyperthyroidism that later progressed to Graves' ophthalmopathy.

CDR3 amino acids: CAWSLGLSTDTQYF. As DNA, the CDR3 is TGTGCCTGGAGTCTTGGGCTGAGCACAGATACGCAGTATTTT. The chain has TRBV30 and TRBJ2-3; unclear D gene. This CDR3 is built from 14 residues. Germline values: CDR1 GTSNPN, CDR2 SVGIG (reference sequence). The V end lost 2 bases, the J end lost 0 bases, and 9 bases lay between the germline ends. Full variable domain (missing parts from reference TRBV30 and TRBJ2-3): SQTIHQWPATLVQPVGSPLSLECTVEGTSNPNLYWYRQAAGRGLQLLFYSVGIGQISSEVPQNLSASRPQDRQFILSSKKLLLSDSGFYLCAWSLGLSTDTQYFGPGTRLTVL.